This T cell receptor (beta chain) was sequenced during a study of blood T cells in healthy people across ages (dated by TCRdb to 2014 to 2015). Regarding the complete study: Template switching captured roughly one uniquely barcoded TCR beta cDNA molecule per two T cells in model experiments. The study analyzed two additional independent replicas of 1 million unique cDNA reads from the same blood draw for two donors, one aged 18 to 30 and one aged 80 or older. The donors were divided into four age groups: young (average around 16 years), middle-aged (about 40), aged (approximately 62) and long-lived (nearly 85). To avoid experimental bias, donors of different ages were randomly spread across the sequencing lanes. Using deep sequencing normalized with unique cDNA molecular identifiers, the study measured how TCR beta repertoire diversity changes with age.

The paper's findings and limits, for the study overall: Observed TCR beta diversity per million T cells fell roughly linearly with age, and a significant reduction was already apparent by age about 36. Because profiling used bulk unsorted PBMCs, naive and antigen-experienced compartments could not be compared conclusively. Compared with the aged group, the long-lived group had more naive CD4+ T cells, fewer expanded clones and increased TCR diversity, a pattern suggesting age selection. Donor CMV infection status was unknown, potentially confounding age-related changes in expanded clonotypes. Estimates of total diversity from one million sequenced T cells were regarded as lower bounds and underestimates. The percentage of naive T cells measured by flow cytometry correlated strongly with observed TCR beta diversity.

Receptor amplification or capture employed 5' RACE. TCRdb names Illumina HiSeq 2500 as the instrument used. A second PCR of about 7 to 12 cycles was run with a J-beta primer mix and a sample-barcoded 5' primer. A template-switch 5' adaptor carrying 12 random nucleotides introduced a unique molecular identifier onto each TCR beta cDNA molecule. Each sample yielded at least 3 million CDR3-containing paired-end reads. First-strand cDNA synthesis was performed from all RNA using the Mint cDNA synthesis kit, with priming by a TRBC-specific oligonucleotide. All cDNA was treated with uracil-DNA glycosylase and then went through a first 18-cycle PCR with the universal primers M1SS and BC2_uni_R. The study's processing was this. For normalization, 1 million high-quality reads, each with a distinct molecular identifier, were randomly selected from each sample. Reads sharing molecular identifiers were discarded rather than binned into consensus sequences. MiTCR, run with a Q25 quality threshold and the strictest error-elimination algorithm, handled CDR3 identification, clonotype clustering and error correction. A nonparametric unseen species model with Euler transformation was used to estimate a lower bound on total TCR beta diversity. Using fastp at Q25 and MiXCR, TCRdb reprocessed the public reads and kept productive beta chains. Entries that share a CDR3 protein sequence are merged under the most common genes and DNA. The V and J calls were determined by TCRdb, not by the authors. The sample contains around 900,000 distinct CDR3 sequences, 45% to 60% of them found a single time. The ten largest clonotypes hold roughly a fifth of the sample.

Systemically healthy Caucasian individuals from Russia, some 38 in total and aged roughly 6 to 100 years, were included as donors. Around 10 milliliters of peripheral blood were collected from each donor into EDTA-treated Vacutainer tubes. Ficoll-Paque density-gradient centrifugation was used to isolate PBMCs, with at least 6 million obtained per sample. Total RNA, at least 6 micrograms per sample, was extracted from PBMCs with Trizol reagent. The percentages of naive CD45RAhigh/CD27high T cells were determined by flow cytometry on a PBMC aliquot from every donor. This clonotype was seen more than once but under ten times. This clone's antigen is unknown. Qualities for individual bases were not recorded, and no much larger clone is one base off. From the cysteine through the phenylalanine, the CDR3 covers 15 amino acids. The retained sequence is limited to the CDR3, 45 bases, with the frame set at the first base. A distance of 11 bases separates the germline ends of V and J, which lose 2 bases and 3 bases respectively.

This sequence uses TRBV12-3 or TRBV12-4 and TRBJ1-5; no D gene is confidently identified. This clonotype was sampled from a woman aged 55-69 years in good health. Sequenced input: blood. The CDR3 loop reads CASSLRAPNNQPQHF. DNA sequence: TGTGCCAGCAGTTTAAGGGCCCCAAACAATCAGCCCCAGCATTTT.